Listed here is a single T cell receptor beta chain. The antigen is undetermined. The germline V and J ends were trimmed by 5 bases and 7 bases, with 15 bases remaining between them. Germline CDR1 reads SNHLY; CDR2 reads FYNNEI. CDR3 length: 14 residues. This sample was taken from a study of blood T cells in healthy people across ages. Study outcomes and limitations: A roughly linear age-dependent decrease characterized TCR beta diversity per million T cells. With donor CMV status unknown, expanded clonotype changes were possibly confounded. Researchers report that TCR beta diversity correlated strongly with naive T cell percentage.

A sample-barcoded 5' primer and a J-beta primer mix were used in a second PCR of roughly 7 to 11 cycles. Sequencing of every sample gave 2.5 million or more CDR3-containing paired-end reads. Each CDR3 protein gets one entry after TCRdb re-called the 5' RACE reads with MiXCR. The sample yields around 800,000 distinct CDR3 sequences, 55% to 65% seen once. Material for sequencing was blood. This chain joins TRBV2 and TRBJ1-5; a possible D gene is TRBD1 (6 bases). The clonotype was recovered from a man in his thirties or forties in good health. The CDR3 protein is CASSRQGREQPQHF. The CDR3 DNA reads TGTGCCAGCAGTCGTCAGGGGCGGGAACAGCCCCAGCATTTT. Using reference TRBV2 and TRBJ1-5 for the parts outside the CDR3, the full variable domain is EPEVTQTPSHQVTQMGQEVILRCVPISNHLYFYWYRQILGQKVEFLVSFYNNEISEKSEIFDDQFSVERPDGSNFTLKIRSTKLEDSAMYFCASSRQGREQPQHFGDGTRLSIL.